Detailed here is one T cell receptor beta chain. Its specificity is unknown. One end of the junction is discordant with germline, which a read error may explain. The sample belongs to a study of CD8+CD57+ T cells in acquired aplastic anemia. Study summary: Mean DNA quantity obtained from sorted CD4+ and CD8+ cells was 2.5 to 4 ug. CD4+ cells from healthy donors averaged about 9.8 million reads.

Profiling of TCR beta VDJ combinations and CDR3 sequences used genomic DNA as template. MiXCR was run by TCRdb on the reads, yielding one entry per CDR3 protein. The sample carries 95,000 to 120,000 distinct CDR3 sequences, 40% to 60% recorded once. Germline V gene data show CDR1 as SGHAT and CDR2 as FQDESV (reference sequence). The CDR3 loop spans 16 amino acids. Study results and limitations: Found in both controls and patients were around 31 CD8+ CDR3 sequences. In CD8+ cells, Simpson's diversity showed no significant difference between patients and controls.

The sequence was collected from a human donor in good health, serving as a control. Sequenced material: sorted CD4+, CD8+, or CD8+CD57+ T cells (not recorded which) from PBMCs. The chain carries TRBV11-1 and TRBJ1-2, with TRBD1 as a possible D gene (6 bases). The CDR3 nucleotides read TGTGCCAGCAGCTTCGTCTCAGGGGCCGAGGACAATGGCCACACCTTC. Translation gives CASSFVSGAEDNGHTF.